The 32 T cell receptor beta chains presented below share a single source sample, sequenced in a study of CD8 T cells in ankylosing spondylitis. TCRdb recomputed calls from the 5' RACE reads with MiXCR, one row per CDR3 protein. The sample yields about 240,000 distinct CDR3 sequences, approximately 9% seen once. The sequencing sample was made of blood, either unsorted or a sorted T cell fraction (not recorded which). Receptors were obtained from a male donor with ankylosing spondylitis or in good health (not recorded which).

This clonotype was seen a few times. The chain is built from TRBV6-1 and TRBJ2-7; the match to TRBD1 covers 9 bases. There are 13 residues in the CDR3. V lost 6 bases and J lost 5; bases outside the gene matches: 5. Germline V gene sequence: CDR1 MNHNS, CDR2 SASEGT. The CDR3 protein is CASRRTGGHEQYF. In DNA, the CDR3 is TGTGCCAGCAGGCGTACAGGGGGCCACGAGCAGTACTTC.

This clonotype was seen at least ten times. This chain uses TRBV27 with TRBJ1-5; tentative D call: TRBD1 (6 bases). The germline V gene has CDR1 MNHEY and CDR2 SMNVEV (reference sequence). The CDR3 runs to 17 residues. The V end was cut by 6 bases, the J end by 3 bases, with 21 bases between. CDR3 bases: TGTGCCAGCAGGCCTCGGACAGACGGACGAATCAATCAGCCCCAGCATTTT. Encoded protein: CASRPRTDGRINQPQHF.

This clonotype was counted ten times or more. The chain is built from TRBV29-1 and TRBJ1-1, with unresolved D. From germline, CDR1 is SQVTM and CDR2 ANQGSEA. The CDR3 is 11 amino acids. V was pared by 4 bases and J by 3 bases, with 6 bases between. CDR3 in amino acids: CSVVPYTEAFF. The CDR3 nucleotides read TGCAGCGTTGTGCCCTACACTGAAGCTTTCTTT.

Concerning this clonotype: A much larger clone lies one base from this, so it may be a read error. The chain combines TRBV19 with TRBJ2-1, with D tentatively TRBD2 (7 bases). From germline, CDR1 is LNHDA and CDR2 SQIVND (reference sequence). There are 17 residues in the CDR3. Trimming stripped 0 bases from V and 7 bases from J, with 19 bases between. CDR3 in amino acids: CASSIEFGGGPPNEQFF. As DNA, the CDR3 is TGTGCCAGTAGTATAGAATTTGGGGGGGGGCCTCCTAATGAGCAGTTCTTC.

This clonotype was observed at least ten times. The J gene is TRBJ2-2, the V gene TRBV7-7, with 9 positions matching TRBD2. The V gene's germline CDR1 is SSHAT and CDR2 FNYEAQ (reference sequence). The CDR3 length is 14 residues. CDR3 sequence (DNA): TGTGCTGGAGGGGCTAGCGGGGAAGGCGGGGAGCTGTTTTTT. It yields the protein CAGGASGEGGELFF.

This clonotype was counted ten times or more. V gene TRBV3-1 combines with J gene TRBJ2-7; D is possibly TRBD2 (5 bases). This CDR3 is 16 amino acids long. V was shortened by 1 base and J by 0 bases, with 13 bases between the two germline ends. Germline V gene lookup returns CDR1 LGHDT and CDR2 YNNKEL (reference sequence). The CDR3 bases are TGTGCCAGCAGCCAAGGTAGACGGGGAAGCTCCTACGAGCAGTACTTC. Its translation is CASSQGRRGSSYEQYF.

This clonotype was seen ten or more times. V usage is TRBV2 and J usage is TRBJ2-1, with 14 bases matching TRBD2. V dropped 8 bases and J dropped 7; count of bases not matched to a gene: 4. Germline values: CDR1 SNHLY, CDR2 FYNNEI. The CDR3 is 14 residues long. CDR3 in amino acids: CASWGLAGVNEQFF. The CDR3, as DNA: TGTGCCAGCTGGGGACTAGCGGGAGTTAATGAGCAGTTCTTC.

For this clonotype: This may be a read error, as it is one base from a much larger clone. This chain uses TRBV4-2 with TRBJ2-7, with D unresolved. CDR3 length: 13 residues. Trimming shortened V by 3 bases and J by 4 bases, and 10 bases separated the two germline ends. CDR1 LGHNA and CDR2 YNFKEQ come from the germline V gene. The DNA for the CDR3 is TGTGCCAGCAGCCATGGTAATGCTTACGAGCAGTACTTC. Translated: CASSHGNAYEQYF.

This clonotype was picked up many times. The J gene is TRBJ1-1, the V gene TRBV28; D might be TRBD1 (5 bases). The length of the CDR3 is 14 residues. V was clipped by 7 bases and J by 4 bases, with 16 bases between them. Germline CDR1 is MDHEN and CDR2 is SYDVKM. The DNA for the CDR3 is TGTGCCAGCACCGACTGGGGCGAGGCCACTGAAGCTTTCTTT. Its protein product is CASTDWGEATEAFF.

This clonotype was counted a few times. V is TRBV21-1 and J is TRBJ2-7; the table's D call of TRBD1 was not tested on the DNA. TRBV21-1 is recorded as a pseudogene. The CDR3 spans 16 residues. CDR3 sequence: CASSQGTRENGHEQYF. In nucleotides, the CDR3 is TGTGCCAGCAGTCAAGGGACACGGGAGAACGGCCACGAGCAGTACTTC.

The table lists this clonotype with many counts. The V gene is TRBV7-2, the J gene TRBJ1-1; D is possibly TRBD1 (5 bases). CDR1 and CDR2 from the germline V gene are SGHTA and FQGNSA. The V end lost 4 bases, the J end lost 0 bases, and 18 bases lay between the germline ends. The CDR3 has 17 amino acids. CDR3 DNA sequence: TGTGCCAGCAGCTCAACGCAGGGAGATTCTATGAACACTGAAGCTTTCTTT. Encoded protein: CASSSTQGDSMNTEAFF.

Note on this clonotype: One base away lies a much larger clone, so this may be a sequencing read error. The chain is built from TRBV3-1 and TRBJ2-7, with D perhaps matching TRBD1 (6 bases). The CDR3 has 14 amino acids. Germline V gives CDR1 LGHDT, CDR2 YNNKEL (reference sequence). CDR3 loop: CASSLGQMPYAQYF. For the CDR3, the DNA is TGTGCCAGCAGCCTTGGACAGATGCCCTACGCGCAGTACTTC.

This clonotype was picked up many times. The chain recombines TRBV3-1 with TRBJ2-3; 9 nucleotides align to TRBD2. This CDR3 spans 17 amino acids. The V gene end was trimmed by 0 bases and the J gene end by 5 bases; junction bases not matched to a gene: 9. Looked up from germline, CDR1 is LGHDT and CDR2 is YNNKEL (reference sequence). The CDR3 region has the DNA TGTGCCAGCAGCCAAGATATCGCGGGAGGGCGAGGAGATACGCAGTATTTT. It codes for CASSQDIAGGRGDTQYF.

This clonotype turned up a few times. The J gene is TRBJ2-7, the V gene TRBV5-1, with D tentatively TRBD1 (6 bases). The ends were cut back, 0 bases at V and 5 bases at J, with 12 bases in the middle. Germline V gives CDR1 SGHRS, CDR2 YFSETQ. The CDR3 length is 14 residues. The CDR3 here is CASSLAGRGHEQYF. The CDR3 DNA sequence: TGCGCCAGCAGCTTGGCCGGCAGGGGCCACGAGCAGTACTTC. Supplemented by reference TRBV5-1 and TRBJ2-7, the full variable domain reads KAGVTQTPRYLIKTRGQQVTLSCSPISGHRSVSWYQQTPGQGLQFLFEYFSETQRNKGNFPGRFSGRQFSNSRSEMNVSTLELGDSALYLCASSLAGRGHEQYFGPGTRLTVT.

This clonotype was counted a few times. The V and J genes are TRBV6-5 and TRBJ2-1; D gene uncertain. The CDR3 is made up of 15 amino acids. V lost 2 bases and J lost 0, with 8 bases in between. Germline assignment: CDR1 MNHEY and CDR2 SVGAGI. The CDR3 DNA follows: TGTGCCAGCAGTTACCTACCGAGCTCCTACAATGAGCAGTTCTTC. Translating it yields CASSYLPSSYNEQFF.

There are many counts of this clonotype. This rearrangement joins TRBV10-3 to TRBJ1-1, with a tentative D call TRBD1 (6 bases). The length of the CDR3 is 14 residues. Germline assignment: CDR1 ENHRY and CDR2 SYGVKD. The V end was cut by 6 bases, the J end by 4 bases, with 15 bases between. The CDR3 DNA sequence: TGTGCCATCAGATCCGCAGGGGACTCCACTGAAGCTTTCTTT. Its translation: CAIRSAGDSTEAFF.

This clonotype has a count of ten or more. This rearrangement joins TRBV7-9 to TRBJ1-4; 7 bases are a match to TRBD1. CDR1 is SEHNR, CDR2 FQNEAQ, per germline (reference sequence). The V gene end was trimmed by 10 bases and the J gene end by 5 bases; junction bases not matched to a gene: 7. This CDR3 region has 13 residues. CDR3 bases: TGTGCCATCCGACAGGGATGGAATGAAAAACTGTTTTTT. This translates into CAIRQGWNEKLFF. Complete variable domain (other parts from reference TRBV7-9 and TRBJ1-4): DTGVSQNPRHKITKRGQNVTFRCDPISEHNRLYWYRQTLGQGPEFLTYFQNEAQLEKSRLLSDRFSAERPKGSFSTLEIQRTEQGDSAMYLCAIRQGWNEKLFFGSGTQLSVL.

At least ten counts were recorded for this clonotype. The genes are TRBV20-1 and TRBJ1-4, with TRBD1 as a possible D gene (5 bases). CDR3 size: 14 residues. CDR1 and CDR2 from the germline V gene are DFQATT and SNEGSKA (reference sequence). Trimming stripped 5 bases from V and 7 bases from J, with 17 bases between. In nucleotides, the CDR3 is TGCAGTGCTCACCCTGCAGGGATTCGTGAAAAACTGTTTTTT. Translation gives CSAHPAGIREKLFF.

In the case of this clonotype: This could be a read error, since a much larger clone is one nucleotide away. This chain joins TRBV10-3 and TRBJ2-5; 9 nucleotides agree with TRBD1. CDR1 is ENHRY and CDR2 is SYGVKD in the germline V gene. This CDR3 has 14 amino acids. CDR3 coding DNA: TGTGCCATCAGGGGACAGGGAGGACAAGGGACCCAGTACTTC. Protein sequence: CAIRGQGGQGTQYF.

This clonotype was recorded at least ten times. This sequence joins TRBV6-5 and TRBJ2-7; 8 nucleotides line up with TRBD2. Germline V lookup: CDR1 MNHEY, CDR2 SVGAGI. Unmatched junction bases numbered 2, after V lost 2 bases and J lost 5 bases. This CDR3 has 13 amino acids. Here the CDR3 DNA reads TGTGCCAGCAGTTACCGGGAGGGGAACGAGCAGTACTTC. It specifies CASSYREGNEQYF.

This clonotype was found many times. This chain links TRBV9 with TRBJ1-5, with 7 bases aligning to TRBD1. CDR3 length equals 14 residues. The ends lost 3 bases at V and 4 bases at J; junction bases unmatched: 4. In germline, CDR1 is SGDLS, CDR2 YYNGEE. Here the CDR3 reads CASSGGGPNQPQHF. For the CDR3, the DNA is TGTGCCAGCAGCGGAGGGGGCCCAAATCAGCCCCAGCATTTT.

This chain joins TRBV7-2 and TRBJ2-1; no firm D call. V was trimmed by 5 bases and J by 2 bases, leaving 13 bases between them. The CDR3 extends over 15 amino acids. CDR1 and CDR2 (germline): SGHTA, FQGNSA. This CDR3 is CASSPERRAYNEQFF. As DNA, the CDR3 is TGTGCCAGCAGCCCTGAGAGACGGGCCTACAATGAGCAGTTCTTC.

The gene calls are TRBV9 and TRBJ2-1, with 11 nucleotides matching TRBD2. Trimming removed 3 bases from V and 7 bases from J; junction bases left unmatched: 12. Germline lookup yields CDR1 SGDLS and CDR2 YYNGEE. CDR3 length equals 17 residues. For the CDR3, the DNA is TGTGCCAGCAGCGCAGGGTCAACTAGCGGGAGTCGTAATGAGCAGTTCTTC. It yields the protein CASSAGSTSGSRNEQFF.

This chain connects TRBV20-1 to TRBJ2-1; 11 nucleotides match TRBD1. J lost 1 base, V lost 3 bases, and 5 bases had no gene match. The CDR3 has 16 amino acids. Germline V gene sequence: CDR1 DFQATT, CDR2 SNEGSKA (reference sequence). The CDR3 spells CSASGQGARSYNEQFF. In DNA form, the CDR3 reads TGCAGTGCTAGCGGACAGGGGGCGCGGTCCTACAATGAGCAGTTCTTC.

This clonotype was counted at least ten times. The rearrangement joins TRBV6-5 to TRBJ2-1; D call uncertain. CDR3 size: 13 residues. Germline V lookup: CDR1 MNHEY, CDR2 SVGAGI. V dropped 3 bases and J dropped 12 bases, with 15 bases sitting between them. As DNA, the CDR3 is TGTGCCAGCAGTTATATATCAGGTTCTGGGCAGTTCTTC. This encodes CASSYISGSGQFF.

The table lists this clonotype with many counts. V and J are TRBV19 and TRBJ1-1; TRBD1 matches at 9 bases. Germline CDR1 and CDR2: LNHDA and SQIVND (reference sequence). Trimming removed 4 bases from V and 4 bases from J; junction bases left unmatched: 4. The CDR3 contains 14 residues. For the CDR3, the DNA is TGTGCCAGTAGTAGGGACAGGGTGGGCACTGAAGCTTTCTTT. Translation: CASSRDRVGTEAFF.

This clonotype was counted a few times. The chain is built from TRBV12-3 or TRBV12-4 and TRBJ1-4; no reliable D call. This CDR3 has 15 residues. Trimming removed 9 bases at V and 8 bases at J, with 22 bases between. DNA for the CDR3: TGTGCCAGTCGGCCCTCGGACCTGGCGGCGGAAAAACTGTTTTTT. Its protein product is CASRPSDLAAEKLFF.

This clonotype appeared a few times. The gene calls are TRBV28 and TRBJ1-5; 7 bases align to TRBD1. This CDR3 comprises 13 residues. Germline V gives CDR1 MDHEN, CDR2 SYDVKM. Germline trimming cut 10 bases from V and 6 bases from J; bases unmatched to any gene: 9. CDR3 sequence (DNA): TGTGCCACCAAGAGACAGGGTGGTCAGCCCCAGCATTTT. It is translated as CATKRQGGQPQHF.

The sample holds a few counts of this clonotype. This chain links TRBV20-1 with TRBJ2-5, with 14 nucleotides matching TRBD2. Per the germline V gene, CDR1 is DFQATT and CDR2 is SNEGSKA (reference sequence). The CDR3 has 17 residues. J was trimmed by 2 bases and V by 3 bases; bases with no gene match: 8. The CDR3 DNA sequence: TGCAGTGCTAGCCCGGGACTAGCGGGAGTATGGCAAGAGACCCAGTACTTC. Encoded protein: CSASPGLAGVWQETQYF.

This clonotype was seen at least ten times. The J gene is TRBJ2-2, the V gene TRBV5-1; the D is unclear. The germline V gene has CDR1 SGHRS and CDR2 YFSETQ. CDR3 length: 15 amino acids. Trimming cost V 2 bases and J 0 bases, with 8 bases left between them. CDR3 region: CASSFDFTNTGELFF. The CDR3 DNA follows: TGCGCCAGCAGCTTCGACTTCACGAACACCGGGGAGCTGTTTTTT.

This clonotype has just a few counts. The rearrangement joins TRBV6-2 or TRBV6-3 to TRBJ2-5; D assignment may be TRBD1 or TRBD2 (5 bases each). V was trimmed by 4 bases and J by 5 bases, leaving 32 bases between them. The V gene's germline CDR1 is MNHEY and CDR2 SVGEGT. CDR3 size: 20 residues. In DNA form, the CDR3 reads TGTGCCAGCAGTTTCGATCGAAGGGGCATCGGTCGGGGTGATGCGGAGACCCAGTACTTC. Protein: CASSFDRRGIGRGDAETQYF.

This clonotype was seen more than once but under ten times. This chain joins TRBV5-8 and TRBJ1-2; possibly TRBD1 for D (5 bases). The CDR3 sequence is 14 residues long. Germline-derived CDR1 and CDR2 are SGHTS and YDEGEE. The V and J ends lost 0 bases and 3 bases respectively, with 9 bases between them. This chain's CDR3 is CASSLGGDHYGYTF. In nucleotides, the CDR3 is TGTGCCAGCAGCTTGGGCGGGGACCACTATGGCTACACCTTC.